This T cell receptor beta chain originates from a study of CD8+CD57+ T cells in acquired aplastic anemia. Study in general: CD4+ and CD8+ cells, once sorted, gave DNA averaging approximately 3 ug. Study-wide points: Statistical testing detected no significant gap in CD8+ Simpson's diversity between patients and controls. Overlapping CD8+ CDR3 repertoires of patients and controls contained approximately 28 shared sequences.

In patients chosen for sequencing, flow cytometry had shown CD8+CD57+ cell expansion. This clonotype was seen at least ten times. Its matching antigen is unknown. Germline values: CDR1 SNHLY, CDR2 FYNNEI. The CDR3 consists of 15 residues. V dropped 2 bases and J dropped 3 bases, with 10 bases sitting between them. CDR3 and TCR beta VDJ profiling relied on a genomic DNA template. TCRdb fed the reads into MiXCR, producing one record per CDR3 protein. The table records about 470,000 distinct CDR3 sequences, approximately 32% of them present only once. Sequenced: sorted CD4+, CD8+, or CD8+CD57+ T cells (not recorded which) from PBMCs. The clonotype originates from a human donor with aplastic anemia. The V call is TRBV2, the J call TRBJ2-2; no firm D call. The CDR3: CASSELERYTGELFF. CDR3 nucleotide sequence: TGTGCCAGCAGTGAATTAGAAAGGTACACCGGGGAGCTGTTTTTT.